This TCR beta chain was profiled in a study of PD-1 blockade in classical Hodgkin lymphoma. All the patients suffered relapse after autologous stem cell transplantation, and brentuximab vedotin exposure differed. Best outcomes ranged across complete response, partial response and progressive disease. The CDR3 covers 13 residues. Germline V gene sequence: CDR1 KGHSH, CDR2 LQKENI. V was shortened by 6 bases and J by 2 bases, with 9 bases between the two germline ends. Study-wide results and limits: Nothing has yet pinned down what causes the repertoire differences, possibly disease activity or prior therapy. CD4+ TCR diversity climbed significantly by C4D1, unlike CD8+ TCR diversity. Relapsed/refractory patients reportedly had the lowest baseline TCR diversity, below newly diagnosed patients, who were below healthy donors.

On this clone: The antigen is undetermined.

The protocol was immunoSEQ multiplex PCR, while the TCRdb copy is restricted to in-frame clones and leaves out a portion. The sample contains around 39,000 clones, over 65% of which appear only once. The chain uses TRBV18 and TRBJ2-3; D not resolved. Sequencing was performed on peripheral blood mononuclear cells (PBMCs), taken before the second cycle of nivolumab. This clonotype originated in a human donor with classical Hodgkin lymphoma. The CDR3 bases are TGTGCCAGCTCTCCAGGCTTCACAGATACGCAGTATTTT. Its protein is CASSPGFTDTQYF.